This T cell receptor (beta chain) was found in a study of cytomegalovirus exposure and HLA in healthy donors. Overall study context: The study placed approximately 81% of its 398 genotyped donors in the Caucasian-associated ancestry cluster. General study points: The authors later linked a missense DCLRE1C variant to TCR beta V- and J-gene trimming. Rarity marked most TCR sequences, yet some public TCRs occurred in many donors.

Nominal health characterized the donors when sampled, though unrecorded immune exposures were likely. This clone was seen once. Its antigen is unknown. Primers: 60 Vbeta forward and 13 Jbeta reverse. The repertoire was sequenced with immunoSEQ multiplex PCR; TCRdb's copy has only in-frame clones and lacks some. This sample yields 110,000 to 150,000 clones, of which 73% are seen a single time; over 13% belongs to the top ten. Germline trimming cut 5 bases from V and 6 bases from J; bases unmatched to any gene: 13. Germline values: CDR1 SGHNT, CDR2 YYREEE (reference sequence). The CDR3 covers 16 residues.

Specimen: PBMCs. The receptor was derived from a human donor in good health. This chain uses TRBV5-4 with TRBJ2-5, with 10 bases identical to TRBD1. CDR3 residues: CASSQQGQGVIKTQYF. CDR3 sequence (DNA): TGTGCCAGCAGTCAACAAGGACAGGGGGTAATTAAGACCCAGTACTTC.